Given below is one TCR beta chain in context. This sample was taken from a study of T cell changes during pregnancy in multiple sclerosis. Using immunoSEQ multiplex PCR, the repertoire was profiled, and TCRdb retains in-frame clones only, with some absent. This sample has about 93,000 clones; almost 95% occur once, and the top ten carry about 2%. This receptor was obtained from a female donor with multiple sclerosis, enrolled in a pregnancy study. Here the sequenced sample was peripheral blood, taken after pregnancy.

CDR3 loop: CASSPYAIQGRETQYF. CDR3 DNA: TGTGCCAGCAGTCCCTACGCGATACAGGGAAGAGAGACCCAGTACTTC. The chain uses TRBV27 and TRBJ2-5; D is possibly TRBD1 (6 bases). This CDR3 has 16 residues. V shed 5 bases and J shed 4 bases, with 20 bases lying between them. Looked up from germline, CDR1 is MNHEY and CDR2 is SMNVEV (reference sequence).